Detailed here is one TCR delta chain. This sequence may be a read error, since a much larger clone differs from it by one base. Other nucleotide sequences from this sample produce the same CDR3. From germline, CDR1 is TSWWSYY and CDR2 QGS. V shed 1 base, J shed 1 base, and the junction held 14 bases outside the gene matches. CDR3 size: 20 residues. The record originates from a study of human gamma delta and Vdelta1 T cells. TCRdb reapplied CATT to the PCR reads. The sample yields over 5,500 delta-chain clones, over 8.5% seen once. Sequenced input: naive CD27+ Vdelta1 gamma-delta T cells from blood. The chain carries TRDV1 and TRDJ1; the match to TRDD3 covers 11 bases. The clonotype originates from a human donor in good health. CDR3: CALGEPPFHWGISGTDKLIF. CDR3 bases: TGTGCTCTTGGGGAACCCCCCTTTCACTGGGGGATATCCGGCACCGATAAACTCATCTTT.